These T cell receptor beta chains were read from a single sample in a study of cytomegalovirus exposure and HLA in healthy donors. Sequencing used immunoSEQ multiplex PCR; TCRdb keeps in-frame clones, though not all of them. The sample lists approximately 110,000 clones; roughly 15% were seen once. The sequenced sample consisted of PBMCs. The receptors were sampled from a woman younger than 35 in good health and CMV-seronegative. The CDR3 runs from the conserved cysteine through the conserved F or W. A D gene is named only where the DNA matches it firmly. Not all rows give a size; the values are once, few, many and, for expanded clones, a class.

j_call v_call d_call clone_size cdr3_nt cdr3_aa
TRBJ2-2 TRBV6-1 NA few TGTGCCAGCAGTGATCTCCTGTCCGGGGAGCTGTTTTTT CASSDLLSGELFF
TRBJ1-2 TRBV28 TRBD1 NA TGTGCCAGCAGTTCACTAGTCTCCGGGACAGGACCCTATGGCTACACCTTC CASSSLVSGTGPYGYTF
TRBJ2-1 TRBV9 TRBD2 once TGTGCCAGCAGCCCAGGCCCCCGGGGGGGCCCCTCCTACAATGAGCAGTTCTTC CASSPGPRGGPSYNEQFF
TRBJ1-1 TRBV5-6 NA NA TGTGCCAGCAGCTTGCGGCAGGGGCCGCGGTGGACTGAAGCTTTCTTT CASSLRQGPRWTEAFF
TRBJ2-7 TRBV27 TRBD1 NA TGTGCCAGCACGGGACAGGAGTCCTACGAGCAGTACTTC CASTGQESYEQYF
TRBJ2-5 TRBV7-9 TRBD1 few TGTGCCAGCAGCCTAGGACAGGTCAAAGAGACCCAGTACTTC CASSLGQVKETQYF
TRBJ2-7 TRBV4-1 NA few TGCGCCAGCAGCCTATACACCGGGACTCGGTCCTACGAGCAGTACTTC CASSLYTGTRSYEQYF
TRBJ1-1 TRBV18 NA few TGTGCCAGCTCACCCCAGGCGACAACGGCGAACACTGAAGCTTTCTTT CASSPQATTANTEAFF
TRBJ2-1 TRBV6-5 TRBD2 few TGTGCCAGCAGTTTCACTAGCGGGGCCTACAATGAGCAGTTCTTC CASSFTSGAYNEQFF
TRBJ2-7 TRBV27 NA few TGTGCCAGCAGTTTGTACGGTTTTGGTTTGGAGCAGTACTTC CASSLYGFGLEQYF
TRBJ2-1 TRBV5-1 NA few TGCGCCAGCAGCCAGGTAGTCAATGAGCAGTTCTTC CASSQVVNEQFF
TRBJ2-3 TRBV7-2 TRBD2 few TGTGCCAGCAGCTTTGTCGGTAGTGGGCTAGCGGGGTCAGATACGCAGTATTTT CASSFVGSGLAGSDTQYF
TRBJ1-4 TRBV11-3 NA NA TGTGCCAGCAGCAAAGGAGGGGATGAAAAACTGTTTTTT CASSKGGDEKLFF
TRBJ1-5 TRBV19 TRBD1 NA TGTGCCAGTACCTTGGACAGGGCCAACAATCAGCCCCAGCATTTT CASTLDRANNQPQHF
TRBJ2-4 TRBV7-2 TRBD1 few TGTGCCAGCAGCTTAGACGGACAGGGGACCAAAAACATTCAGTACTTC CASSLDGQGTKNIQYF
TRBJ2-1 TRBV28 NA few TGTGCCAGCAGTTTAGCCGTTGAGGGAGCCTACAATGAGCAGTTCTTC CASSLAVEGAYNEQFF
TRBJ2-3 TRBV5-1 TRBD2 NA TGCGCCAGCAGCTTGACAAGACTAGCGGGGGGGTCGGATACGCAGTATTTT CASSLTRLAGGSDTQYF
TRBJ2-5 TRBV4-3 NA NA TGCGCCAGCAGCCTGAACTACAGGCTGCAGGAGACCCAGTACTTC CASSLNYRLQETQYF
TRBJ1-1 TRBV4-2 TRBD1 few TGTGCCAGCAGCCAACGGACAGGGGGCAACACTGAAGCTTTCTTT CASSQRTGGNTEAFF
TRBJ1-2 TRBV5-6 NA few TGTGCCAGCAGCTTCAGAGGCGGGGACGGTGCGGGTAGGGGCTACACCTTC CASSFRGGDGAGRGYTF
TRBJ2-2 TRBV6-5 TRBD1 NA TGTGCCAGCAGTACAGACAGGGGGACGGGGGAGCTGTTTTTT CASSTDRGTGELFF
TRBJ2-2 TRBV27 NA NA TGTGCCAGCAGTTTAGGGTCCGGGGTAACCGGGGAGCTGTTTTTT CASSLGSGVTGELFF
TRBJ1-1 TRBV5-1 NA NA TGCGCCAGCAGCTTATCAGGGAAAGGGAACACTGAAGCTTTCTTT CASSLSGKGNTEAFF
TRBJ1-5 TRBV28 TRBD1 NA TGTGCCAGCAGCCGAGACAGGGAGCGGCTGCCCCAGCATTTT CASSRDRERLPQHF
TRBJ1-2 TRBV9 TRBD1 once TGTGCCAGCAGCCCGGACAGGATTCCTAACTATGGCTACACCTTC CASSPDRIPNYGYTF
TRBJ1-4 TRBV30 NA few TGTGCCTGGAGTCCTTACAGGGCGGTAGGAGGAAAACTGTTTTTT CAWSPYRAVGGKLFF
TRBJ1-1 TRBV19 TRBD1 few TGTGCCAGTAGCCCTTACGGGACAGGTTCAAACACTGAAGCTTTCTTT CASSPYGTGSNTEAFF
TRBJ2-7 TRBV5-1 NA NA TGCGCCAGCAGCACCACCGGGCCCGGGGGGCAGTACTTC CASSTTGPGGQYF
TRBJ1-5 TRBV2 TRBD1 NA TGTGCCAGCAGTGAAGCGGCAGGGGGACAGCAGCCCCAGCATTTT CASSEAAGGQQPQHF
TRBJ2-7 TRBV18 TRBD1 NA TGTGCCAGCTCACCACCCCATAGTGGGACAGGCTACGAGCAGTACTTC CASSPPHSGTGYEQYF
TRBJ1-5 TRBV28 NA few TGTGCCAGCAGTTTATCGACAGAGACCCAGCATTTT CASSLSTETQHF
TRBJ2-7 TRBV30 NA NA TGTGCCTGTACAGGCCTCTACGAGCAGTACTTC CACTGLYEQYF
TRBJ2-7 TRBV19 NA NA TGTGCCAGCCTTGACAGGAGCTCCTACGAGCAGTACTTC CASLDRSSYEQYF
TRBJ2-5 TRBV6-1 TRBD1 NA TGTGCCAGCAGGATGGGACAGGGGGAGACCCAGTACTTC CASRMGQGETQYF
TRBJ2-7 TRBV25-1 TRBD1 few TGTGCCAGCGGGACAGGGACATGGGAGCAGTACTTC CASGTGTWEQYF
TRBJ1-4 TRBV6-4 NA NA TGTGCCAGCAGGCCCACAGGAAATGAAAAACTGTTTTTT CASRPTGNEKLFF
TRBJ1-1 TRBV6-5 NA many TGTGCCAGCAGCCGCGGGGCTGAAGCTTTCTTT CASSRGAEAFF
TRBJ2-7 TRBV15 NA NA TGTGCCACCAGCAGTGGGGGGAAGACAGGGCGGGTGGTCGACGAGCAGTACTTC CATSSGGKTGRVVDEQYF
TRBJ1-6 TRBV28 TRBD1 NA TGTGCCAGCAGGGACAGGGAAGGGGTTAATTCACCCCTCCACTTT CASRDREGVNSPLHF
TRBJ1-4 TRBV7-9 TRBD1 NA TGTGCCAGCAGCCACTCAGGGGGCTCTAATGAAAAACTGTTTTTT CASSHSGGSNEKLFF
TRBJ2-6 TRBV6-1 TRBD1 NA TGTGCCAGCAGTAAAGACAGGGGCCACTCTGGGGCCAACGTCCTGACTTTC CASSKDRGHSGANVLTF
TRBJ2-5 TRBV18 TRBD1 NA TGTGCCAGCTCACCAGGACAGGGGGCGAGGGAGACCCAGTACTTC CASSPGQGARETQYF
TRBJ1-5 TRBV18 NA few TGTGCCAGCTCAATCGAGTACGGTAGCAATCAGCCCCAGCATTTT CASSIEYGSNQPQHF
TRBJ1-5 TRBV4-2 TRBD1 few TGTGCCAGCAGCCAGGATGGACAGGGGAAGAGTCAGCCCCAGCATTTT CASSQDGQGKSQPQHF
TRBJ2-3 TRBV2 TRBD2 NA TGTGCCAGCAGTGAATCGCGACTAGCGGGGGGATCAGATACGCAGTATTTT CASSESRLAGGSDTQYF
TRBJ1-2 TRBV7-2 TRBD1 many TGTGCCAGCAGCCCAGGGGGTCGGTATGGCTACACCTTC CASSPGGRYGYTF
TRBJ2-7 TRBV7-9 NA few TGTGCCAGCAGCTCGAGCGCTTACGAGCAGTACTTC CASSSSAYEQYF